This T cell receptor beta chain is drawn from a study of blood T cell repertoires in COVID-19. The overall study: COVID-19 samples from acute and convalescent phases originated in the United States, Italy and Spain.

The protocol was immunoSEQ multiplex PCR, while the TCRdb copy is restricted to in-frame clones and leaves out a portion. The sample carries 100,000 or so clones, 84% recorded once. The CDR3 spans 16 residues. After removal of 4 bases from V and 7 bases from J, the junction contained 10 bases not matched to a gene. In germline, CDR1 is SGHRS, CDR2 YFSETQ. Material for sequencing was peripheral blood. This chain joins TRBV5-1 and TRBJ2-4, with TRBD1 matching 11 bases. The TCR comes from a man aged 65 to 85 with active or convalescent COVID-19. CDR3 coding DNA: TGCGCCAGCAGCCCACCACAGGGGACAGGGGGGAACATTCAGTACTTC. The encoded protein is CASSPPQGTGGNIQYF.